What follows are 28 T cell receptor beta chains derived from one specimen sequenced in a study of T cell responses to AZD1222 COVID-19 vaccine. The assay was immunoSEQ multiplex PCR, and TCRdb's table has in-frame clones only and misses some. The sample consists of 130,000 to 150,000 clones, about 90% of them appearing once. This specimen was peripheral blood, taken on day 0 of AZD1222 vaccination. Receptors originate from an adult in good health.

The genes are TRBV29-1 and TRBJ2-7; possibly TRBD1 for D (5 bases). Germline V lookup: CDR1 SQVTM, CDR2 ANQGSEA. This CDR3 has 13 amino acids. V was pared by 7 bases and J by 3 bases, with 16 bases between. The DNA of the CDR3 is TGCAGCGCCTCGCAGGGTCTCAACTACGAGCAGTACTTC. As protein: CSASQGLNYEQYF.

The chain carries TRBV11-2 and TRBJ2-1; perhaps TRBD1 as D (6 bases). The ends were cut back, 0 bases at V and 11 bases at J, with 17 bases in the middle. The CDR3 is made up of 15 amino acids. Germline CDR1 reads SGHAT; CDR2 reads FQNNGV. CDR3 in amino acids: CASSLEGAQAPKQFF. Written as DNA, the CDR3 is TGTGCCAGCAGCTTAGAGGGGGCTCAGGCCCCCAAGCAGTTCTTC.

The CDR3 spells CASSHRDRGGAEAFF. The CDR3 nucleotides are TGTGCCAGCAGCCATCGGGACAGGGGGGGTGCTGAAGCTTTCTTT. The chain employs TRBV3-1 (or the pseudogene TRBV3-2) and TRBJ1-1, with 11 bases lining up with TRBD1. CDR1 and CDR2 from the germline V gene are LGHDT and YNNKEL (reference sequence). The CDR3 is 15 residues long. V trimming: 3 bases; J trimming: 6 bases; junction bases outside the gene matches: 6.

The chain combines TRBV5-1 with TRBJ1-2, with D possibly TRBD1 on 5 matching bases. The CDR3 is 15 residues long. V was cut by 2 bases and J by 0 bases, with 11 bases left in between. Germline-derived CDR1 and CDR2 are SGHRS and YFSETQ. Here the CDR3 reads CASSFTTASNYGYTF. The DNA of the CDR3 is TGCGCCAGCAGCTTCACGACAGCTTCTAACTATGGCTACACCTTC.

The chain couples TRBV7-9 to TRBJ1-1, with TRBD1 matching over 7 bases. The V segment lost 6 bases and the J segment 0 bases; nucleotides outside the gene matches: 4. Germline V gives CDR1 SEHNR, CDR2 FQNEAQ (reference sequence). This CDR3 is built from 14 residues. CDR3 nucleotides: TGTGCCAGCAGTCGAACAGGGGTGAACACTGAAGCTTTCTTT. Protein product: CASSRTGVNTEAFF.

The gene calls are TRBV6-5 and TRBJ2-7; 8 bases align to TRBD1. The germline gives CDR1 MNHEY, CDR2 SVGAGI. The CDR3 totals 12 residues. Trimming took 8 bases from V and 2 from J; bases not matched to a gene: 2. The CDR3 DNA follows: TGTGCCAGCGGACAGGGACCCTACGAGCAGTACTTC. The encoded protein is CASGQGPYEQYF.

The chain has TRBV30 and TRBJ1-1, with a tentative D call TRBD1 (5 bases). Between the trimmed V and J ends, which lost 4 bases and 7 bases, there was a span of 16 bases. The CDR3 is 13 residues long. Germline CDR1 reads GTSNPN; CDR2 reads SVGIG (reference sequence). CDR3 in amino acids: CAWTQRRGGEAFF. CDR3 DNA sequence: TGTGCCTGGACCCAGAGACGGGGCGGTGAAGCTTTCTTT. Full variable domain (missing parts from reference TRBV30 and TRBJ1-1): SQTIHQWPATLVQPVGSPLSLECTVEGTSNPNLYWYRQAAGRGLQLLFYSVGIGQISSEVPQNLSASRPQDRQFILSSKKLLLSDSGFYLCAWTQRRGGEAFFGQGTRLTVV.

The chain uses TRBV18 and TRBJ2-1; TRBD2 matches 7 bases. The ends lost 3 bases at V and 8 bases at J; junction bases unmatched: 7. Germline-derived CDR1 and CDR2 are KGHSH and LQKENI. The CDR3 consists of 14 residues. The CDR3 reads CASSPGLPTDEQFF. In DNA, the CDR3 is TGTGCCAGCTCACCGGGACTACCCACCGATGAGCAGTTCTTC. The full variable domain, in which reference TRBV18 and TRBJ2-1 provide the parts outside the CDR3, is NAGVMQNPRHLVRRRGQEARLRCSPMKGHSHVYWYRQLPEEGLKFMVYLQKENIIDESGMPKERFSAEFPKEGPSILRIQQVVRGDSAAYFCASSPGLPTDEQFFGPGTRLTVL.

This chain links TRBV3-1 (or the pseudogene TRBV3-2) with TRBJ1-2; D not resolved. The CDR3 loop spans 15 amino acids. Germline lookup yields CDR1 LGHDT and CDR2 YNNKEL (reference sequence). Trimming took off 4 bases at V and 0 bases at J, with 12 bases between the two ends. CDR3 DNA sequence: TGTGCCAGCAGCCTAAACGTACTTTCTAACTATGGCTACACCTTC. It translates to CASSLNVLSNYGYTF.

The chain has TRBV30 and TRBJ2-1, with D possibly being TRBD1 or TRBD2 (5 bases each). The germline V gene has CDR1 GTSNPN and CDR2 SVGIG (reference sequence). The CDR3 has 14 amino acids. Trimming removed 2 bases at V and 4 bases at J, with 12 bases between. The CDR3 sequence is CAWSKGSRYNEQFF. In nucleotides, the CDR3 is TGTGCCTGGAGTAAGGGGAGTAGGTACAATGAGCAGTTCTTC.

V and J are TRBV28 and TRBJ2-1, with 7 nucleotides matching TRBD1. The CDR3 covers 17 residues. Germline CDR1 reads MDHEN; CDR2 reads SYDVKM. Losses at the gene ends were 4 bases for V and 3 bases for J; bases not matched to a gene: 12. The CDR3 DNA reads TGTGCCAGCAGTTCCCACAGGGGCAAAGCCTTCTACAATGAGCAGTTCTTC. Its protein product is CASSSHRGKAFYNEQFF.

This rearrangement joins TRBV19 to TRBJ1-3; a possible D gene is TRBD1 (5 bases). Per germline, CDR1 LNHDA and CDR2 SQIVND (reference sequence). The CDR3 has 15 residues. The V end lost 6 bases, the J end lost 0 bases, and 12 bases lay between the germline ends. The CDR3 DNA reads TGTGCCAGTAGAACGGGACCTCGCTCTGGAAACACCATATATTTT. Translation: CASRTGPRSGNTIYF.

The chain uses TRBV6-6 and TRBJ2-7, with TRBD1 as a possible D gene (5 bases). This CDR3 region has 13 residues. Germline-derived CDR1 and CDR2 are MNHNY and SVGAGI (reference sequence). V was trimmed by 2 bases and J by 4 bases, leaving 9 bases between them. CDR3 in DNA: TGTGCCAGCAGTTACCCGCCAGGGTACGAGCAGTACTTC. It translates to CASSYPPGYEQYF.

V and J are TRBV19 and TRBJ1-1; D is possibly TRBD1 (6 bases). The CDR3 totals 16 residues. Germline CDR1 and CDR2: LNHDA and SQIVND (reference sequence). V was pared by 1 base and J by 4 bases, with 16 bases between. CDR3 amino acids: CASSIVGGRGVTEAFF. CDR3 in DNA: TGTGCCAGTAGTATAGTGGGGGGGCGTGGTGTCACTGAAGCTTTCTTT. Full variable domain (outside the CDR3, taken from reference TRBV19 and TRBJ1-1): DGGITQSPKYLFRKEGQNVTLSCEQNLNHDAMYWYRQDPGQGLRLIYYSQIVNDFQKGDIAEGYSVSREKKESFPLTVTSAQKNPTAFYLCASSIVGGRGVTEAFFGQGTRLTVV.

The chain carries TRBV19 and TRBJ2-7; the D gene could be TRBD1 or TRBD2 (5 bases each). The V end lost 10 bases, the J end lost 2 bases, and 15 bases lay between the germline ends. The germline V gene has CDR1 LNHDA and CDR2 SQIVND (reference sequence). The CDR3 runs 13 residues. CDR3 coding DNA: TGTGCCACTACCCGGGACGGAACCTACGAGCAGTACTTC. Translating gives CATTRDGTYEQYF.

The J gene is TRBJ2-5, the V gene TRBV5-6; D not resolved. The length of the CDR3 is 16 residues. Trimming removed 2 bases from V and 5 bases from J, with 19 bases in between. Germline values: CDR1 SGHDT, CDR2 YYEEEE. The CDR3 is CASSFELQQHLETQYF. The CDR3 DNA is TGTGCCAGCAGCTTTGAGTTACAGCAGCATCTGGAGACCCAGTACTTC.

The rearrangement links TRBV6-5 to TRBJ1-1, with D uncertain. Per the germline V gene, CDR1 is MNHEY and CDR2 is SVGAGI. This CDR3 contains 16 residues. V was clipped by 0 bases and J by 0 bases, with 11 bases between them. CDR3 in amino acids: CASSYSVPGLNTEAFF. CDR3 nucleotides: TGTGCCAGCAGTTACTCGGTCCCAGGACTGAACACTGAAGCTTTCTTT.

This clone appeared once. The V gene is TRBV9, the J gene TRBJ1-3; D unclear. Germline lookup yields CDR1 SGDLS and CDR2 YYNGEE. Trimming left V 1 base short and J 4 bases short, with 15 bases between. The CDR3 extends over 16 amino acids. The CDR3 nucleotides are TGTGCCAGCAGCGTAACGACGGCGGTTATGGGAAACACCATATATTTT. This codes for CASSVTTAVMGNTIYF.

This chain connects TRBV24-1 to TRBJ2-7, with D hard to call. V dropped 0 bases and J dropped 2 bases, with 13 bases sitting between them. CDR3 length: 16 amino acids. The germline gives CDR1 KGHDR, CDR2 SFDVKD. CDR3 nucleotides: TGTGCCACCAGTGATTTGGGGCCCCCTGACGCCTACGAGCAGTACTTC. This sequence encodes CATSDLGPPDAYEQYF.

This clone was recorded once. The chain carries TRBV18 and TRBJ1-6; 9 positions agree with TRBD1. Trimming cost V 2 bases and J 11 bases; bases outside gene matches: 1. Germline CDR1 is KGHSH and CDR2 is LQKENI. The CDR3 is made up of 13 amino acids. The CDR3 DNA reads TGTGCCAGCTCACCAAACAGGGGGCCACCCCTCCACTTT. This translates into CASSPNRGPPLHF.

The chain couples TRBV11-3 to TRBJ2-1; 11 bases are shared with TRBD2. The CDR3 length is 17 residues. After removal of 5 bases from V and 1 base from J, the junction contained 7 bases not matched to a gene. CDR1 and CDR2 from the germline V gene are SGHNT and YENEEA. The CDR3 region is CASSRTSGSGSYNEQFF. CDR3 nucleotide sequence: TGTGCCAGCAGCCGTACTAGCGGGAGTGGATCCTACAATGAGCAGTTCTTC.

This sequence joins TRBV15 and TRBJ1-6, with D possibly TRBD1 on 5 matching bases. CDR3 length equals 15 residues. CDR1 LNHNV and CDR2 YYDKDF come from the germline V gene (reference sequence). Trimming took 5 bases from V and 9 from J, leaving 17 bases between them. The CDR3 loop reads CATSPTRGYGSPLHF. The CDR3 DNA is TGTGCCACCAGCCCGACCCGGGGGTACGGTTCACCCCTCCACTTT.

V is TRBV30 and J is TRBJ2-2, with 9 bases lining up with TRBD2. The J segment lost 3 bases and the V segment lost 3 bases, leaving 5 bases of the junction unmatched. There are 15 residues in the CDR3. Germline assignment: CDR1 GTSNPN and CDR2 SVGIG (reference sequence). The CDR3 reads CAWRLAGRYTGELFF. In nucleotides, the CDR3 is TGTGCCTGGAGGCTAGCGGGAAGGTACACCGGGGAGCTGTTTTTT.

To note about this clone: The same CDR3 can be traced to other DNA sequences in this sample. The rearrangement links TRBV11-2 to TRBJ2-7; TRBD2 matches 10 bases. Per the germline V gene, CDR1 is SGHAT and CDR2 is FQNNGV. The V gene end was trimmed by 4 bases and the J gene end by 3 bases; junction bases not matched to a gene: 3. The CDR3 runs to 14 residues. CDR3 protein: CASSSLAGGYEQYF. Written as DNA, the CDR3 is TGTGCCAGCAGCTCATTAGCGGGAGGCTACGAGCAGTACTTC.

The V call is TRBV19, the J call TRBJ1-2; D unresolved. Germline CDR1 reads LNHDA; CDR2 reads SQIVND (reference sequence). This CDR3 comprises 11 residues. Trimming removed 6 bases at V and 8 bases at J, with 10 bases between. The CDR3 coding sequence is TGTGCCAGTAGGGGTGGAGGAGGCTACACCTTC. Amino acid sequence: CASRGGGGYTF.

The chain recombines TRBV6-4 with TRBJ2-2, with TRBD2 identical over 10 bases. The CDR3 covers 16 residues. V was pared by 6 bases and J by 3 bases, with 7 bases of the junction left unmatched. The germline V gene encodes CDR1 MRHNA and CDR2 SNTAGT. The CDR3 reads CASRGPAGGDTGELFF. The CDR3 region has the DNA TGTGCCAGCAGGGGCCCAGCGGGAGGGGACACCGGGGAGCTGTTTTTT.

The table lists this clone with a count of one. This rearrangement joins TRBV6-4 to TRBJ1-1; maybe TRBD1 (6 bases). CDR3 length: 14 residues. Germline V gene sequence: CDR1 MRHNA, CDR2 SNTAGT. V dropped 0 bases and J dropped 5 bases, with 10 bases sitting between them. CDR3 region: CASSDSRGWTEAFF. In nucleotides, the CDR3 is TGTGCCAGCAGTGACTCCAGGGGATGGACTGAAGCTTTCTTT.

The rearrangement links TRBV20-1 to TRBJ1-5; 8 bases fit TRBD1. J gave up 0 bases and V 3 bases, and 13 bases lay outside the gene matches. There are 18 residues in the CDR3. The germline V gene has CDR1 DFQATT and CDR2 SNEGSKA (reference sequence). CDR3 protein: CSASLRQGTIFSNQPQHF. The CDR3 region has the DNA TGCAGTGCTAGTCTGAGACAGGGGACGATCTTTAGCAATCAGCCCCAGCATTTT.